Sequencing of this T cell receptor beta chain was carried out in a study of shared clonotypes between healthy human individuals. Study-wide findings and caveats: Clonotypes that were shared across a handful of donors made up roughly 5% of naive CD4 clonotypes.

Profiling relied on immunoSEQ multiplex PCR, and the TCRdb table lists in-frame clones only, not all of them. The sample lists about 1.1 million clones; 70% to 80% were seen once. Of note for this clone: Antigen specificity is unknown.

The CDR3 length is 13 residues. CDR1 and CDR2 (germline): MNHNS, SASEGT. With 6 bases removed from V and 8 bases from J, the gap between germline ends came to 13 bases. The sequenced sample was memory CD4+ T cells from PBMCs. The sample's subset: CD45RA-negative fraction. This TCR came from a man in his late teens or twenties in good health. Some clones in this sample may be carry-over from other donors' samples. The chain recombines TRBV6-1 with TRBJ1-4; D is unresolved. As DNA, the CDR3 is TGTGCCAGCAGCTCACCCGTATACGAAAAACTGTTTTTT. Translating gives CASSSPVYEKLFF.